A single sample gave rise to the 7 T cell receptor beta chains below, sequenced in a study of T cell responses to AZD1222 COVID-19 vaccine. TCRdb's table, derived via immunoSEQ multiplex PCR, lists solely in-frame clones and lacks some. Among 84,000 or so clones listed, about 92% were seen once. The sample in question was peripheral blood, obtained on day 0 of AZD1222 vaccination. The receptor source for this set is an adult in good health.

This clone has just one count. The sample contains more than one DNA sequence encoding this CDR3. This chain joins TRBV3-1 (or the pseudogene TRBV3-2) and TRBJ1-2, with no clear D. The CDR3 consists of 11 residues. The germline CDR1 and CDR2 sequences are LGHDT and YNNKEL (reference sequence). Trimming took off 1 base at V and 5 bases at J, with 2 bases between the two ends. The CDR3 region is CASSQGYGYTF. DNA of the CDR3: TGTGCCAGCAGCCAAGGGTATGGCTACACCTTC.

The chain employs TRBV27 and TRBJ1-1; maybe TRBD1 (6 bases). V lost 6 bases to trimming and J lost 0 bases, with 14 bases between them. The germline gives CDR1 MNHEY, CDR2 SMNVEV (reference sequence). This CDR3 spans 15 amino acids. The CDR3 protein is CASRAAPGVNTEAFF. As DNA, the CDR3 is TGTGCCAGCAGAGCCGCTCCAGGGGTGAACACTGAAGCTTTCTTT.

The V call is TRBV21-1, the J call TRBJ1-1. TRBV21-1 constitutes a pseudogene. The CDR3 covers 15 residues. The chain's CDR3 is CASSLYRDSNTEAFF. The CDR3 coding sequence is TGTGCCAGCAGCCTGTACAGGGACTCGAATACTGAAGCTTTCTTT.

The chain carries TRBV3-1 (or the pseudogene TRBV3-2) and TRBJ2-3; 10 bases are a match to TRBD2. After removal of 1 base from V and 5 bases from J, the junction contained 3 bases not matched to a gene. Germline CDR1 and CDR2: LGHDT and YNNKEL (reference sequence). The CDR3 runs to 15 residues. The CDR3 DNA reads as TGTGCCAGCAGCCAAGTAAGGACTAGCGGAGATACGCAGTATTTT. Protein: CASSQVRTSGDTQYF.

The CDR3 sequence is CASSIGGYTDTQYF. The CDR3 region has the DNA TGTGCCAGTAGTATCGGCGGATACACAGATACGCAGTATTTT. The chain combines TRBV19 with TRBJ2-3; no clear D. CDR3 size: 14 residues. V was cut by 3 bases and J by 2 bases, with 9 bases left in between. The germline V gene encodes CDR1 LNHDA and CDR2 SQIVND (reference sequence).

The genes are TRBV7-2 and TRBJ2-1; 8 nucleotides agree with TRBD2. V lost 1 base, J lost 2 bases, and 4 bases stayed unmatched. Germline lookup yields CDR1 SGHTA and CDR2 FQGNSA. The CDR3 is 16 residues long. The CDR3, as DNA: TGTGCCAGCAGCTTAGGGGGACTAGGTACCTACAATGAGCAGTTCTTC. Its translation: CASSLGGLGTYNEQFF.

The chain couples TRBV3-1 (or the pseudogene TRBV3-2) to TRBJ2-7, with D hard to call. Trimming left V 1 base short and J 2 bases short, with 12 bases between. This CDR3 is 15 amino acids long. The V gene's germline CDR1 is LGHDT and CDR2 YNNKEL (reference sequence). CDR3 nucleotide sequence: TGTGCCAGCAGCCAAGTTCTGGGTTCAACCTACGAGCAGTACTTC. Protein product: CASSQVLGSTYEQYF.